This TCR beta chain was captured in a study of OX40 agonist ivuxolimab in advanced cancers. Study-level information: With ivuxolimab, an agonistic anti-OX40 (CD134) antibody, patients were treated. Head and neck, renal cell, melanoma or hepatocellular carcinoma were the cancers that dose-escalation patients had. Of the patients, three showed partial responses, one with hepatocellular carcinoma and two with cutaneous melanoma.

TCRdb's table, derived via immunoSEQ multiplex PCR, lists solely in-frame clones and lacks some. The sample lists around 77,000 clones, 85% to 90% occurring once. Patients had blood sampled at baseline and again on cycle 4 day 1 and cycle 7 day 1. The germline CDR1 and CDR2 sequences are SGDLS and YYNGEE. The CDR3 runs 13 residues. Trimming removed 10 bases at V and 2 bases at J, with 14 bases between. The chain recombines TRBV9 with TRBJ2-3; D ambiguous. This material consisted of CD4+ or CD8+ T cells sorted from blood, taken in a trial of the OX40 agonist ivuxolimab. The receptor comes from an adult with an advanced solid tumor such as melanoma, head and neck, liver or kidney cancer. As DNA, the CDR3 is TGTGCCGGTAGTACTTCACCCACAGATACGCAGTATTTT. Protein product: CAGSTSPTDTQYF. Looking up the rest from reference TRBV9 and TRBJ2-3 gives the full variable domain: DSGVTQTPKHLITATGQRVTLRCSPRSGDLSVYWYQQSLDQGLQFLIQYYNGEERAKGNILERFSAQQFPDLHSELNLSSLELGDSALYFCAGSTSPTDTQYFGPGTRLTVL.